Each of the 17 T cell receptor beta chains below was sequenced from the same sample in a study of regulatory T cells in long-lasting Graves disease. Time point: newly diagnosed GD, antithyroid drugs for less than 3 months. Preparation of the TCR library used RNA extracted from PBMCs. CDR3-region Arm-PCR and iRepertoire HTBI primers produced the TCR beta libraries. TCRdb re-derived calls from the multiplex PCR reads in MiXCR, one entry per CDR3 protein. This sample has over 200,000 distinct CDR3 sequences, with about 18% found just once. The sample was peripheral blood mononuclear cells (PBMCs), taken at new diagnosis, from a patient treated with antithyroid drugs. These receptors were taken from a female donor with Graves disease.

J is TRBJ1-1 and V is TRBV6-5, with TRBD1 matching over 7 bases. The CDR3 loop spans 15 amino acids. With V trimmed by 2 bases and J by 1 base, 4 bases remained unmatched. The germline gives CDR1 MNHEY, CDR2 SVGAGI. CDR3 coding DNA: TGTGCCAGCAGTTACGCCGGGACAGAGAACACTGAAGCTTTCTTT. It yields the protein CASSYAGTENTEAFF.

This clonotype was counted at least ten times. This chain connects TRBV9 to TRBJ2-2; D unclear. CDR1 and CDR2 (germline): SGDLS, YYNGEE. The CDR3 totals 14 residues. Trimming shortened V by 1 base and J by 3 bases, and 7 bases separated the two germline ends. In DNA, the CDR3 is TGTGCCAGCAGCGTAAGCCCCGACACCGGGGAGCTGTTTTTT. Residues: CASSVSPDTGELFF. The full variable domain, in which reference TRBV9 and TRBJ2-2 provide the parts outside the CDR3, is DSGVTQTPKHLITATGQRVTLRCSPRSGDLSVYWYQQSLDQGLQFLIQYYNGEERAKGNILERFSAQQFPDLHSELNLSSLELGDSALYFCASSVSPDTGELFFGEGSRLTVL.

The CDR3 sequence is CASSYRWEKLFF. The CDR3 DNA follows: TGTGCCAGCAGCTACCGGTGGGAAAAACTGTTTTTT. The chain has TRBV11-2 and TRBJ1-4, with D uncertain. Per the germline V gene, CDR1 is SGHAT and CDR2 is FQNNGV. The CDR3 sequence is 12 residues long. The V end lost 4 bases, the J end lost 8 bases, and 8 bases lay between the germline ends.

This chain links TRBV2 with TRBJ2-1; D unclear. Deletions cut 8 bases from V and 9 bases from J, with 11 bases between. The CDR3 sequence is 11 residues long. From germline, CDR1 is SNHLY and CDR2 FYNNEI. CDR3 bases: TGTGCCAGCTCCCGGGCCGGTGAGCAGTTCTTC. Translating it yields CASSRAGEQFF. Full variable domain (remainder filled in from reference TRBV2 and TRBJ2-1): EPEVTQTPSHQVTQMGQEVILRCVPISNHLYFYWYRQILGQKVEFLVSFYNNEISEKSEIFDDQFSVERPDGSNFTLKIRSTKLEDSAMYFCASSRAGEQFFGPGTRLTVL.

This clonotype occurred many times. The chain is built from TRBV6-2 or TRBV6-3 and TRBJ1-1; possibly TRBD1 for D (5 bases). CDR1 and CDR2 (germline): MNHEY, SVGEGT. The CDR3 is 15 amino acids. V lost 5 bases, J lost 4 bases, and 17 bases lay in between. The CDR3: CASSEAGDGGTEAFF. In nucleotides, the CDR3 is TGTGCCAGCAGTGAGGCGGGAGATGGGGGCACTGAAGCTTTCTTT.

The V and J genes are TRBV6-4 and TRBJ1-2; D is undetermined. CDR3 length equals 12 residues. Trimming stripped 0 bases from V and 4 bases from J, with 3 bases between. CDR1 MRHNA and CDR2 SNTAGT come from the germline V gene. CDR3 protein: CASSDSGYGYTF. In DNA, the CDR3 is TGTGCCAGCAGTGACTCTGGCTATGGCTACACCTTC.

This clonotype was seen at least ten times. This chain links TRBV7-2 with TRBJ1-1; D is uncertain. The length of the CDR3 is 13 residues. CDR1 is SGHTA, CDR2 FQGNSA, per germline. With 6 bases removed from V and 7 bases from J, the gap between germline ends came to 15 bases. CDR3 in amino acids: CASRSRAAFEAFF. The CDR3 region has the DNA TGTGCCAGCAGAAGTCGGGCCGCTTTTGAAGCTTTCTTT. The entire variable domain, with the rest obtained from reference TRBV7-2 and TRBJ1-1, is as follows: GAGVSQSPSNKVTEKGKDVELRCDPISGHTALYWYRQSLGQGLEFLIYFQGNSAPDKSGLPSDRFSAERTGGSVSTLTIQRTQQEDSAVYLCASRSRAAFEAFFGQGTRLTVV.

This clonotype has a count of ten or more. The J gene is TRBJ2-7, the V gene TRBV28, with 7 positions matching TRBD1. This CDR3 contains 12 residues. Germline V gives CDR1 MDHEN, CDR2 SYDVKM. V lost 6 bases to trimming and J lost 7 bases; unmatched junction nucleotides: 6. The CDR3: CASSQGQREQYF. The DNA of the CDR3 is TGTGCCAGCAGCCAGGGACAGCGAGAGCAGTACTTC.

This clonotype has ten or more counts. The chain carries TRBV10-3 and TRBJ2-5, with TRBD1 as a possible D gene (5 bases). The V gene's germline CDR1 is ENHRY and CDR2 SYGVKD. This CDR3 comprises 14 residues. Deletions cut 6 bases from V and 5 bases from J, with 16 bases between. CDR3 sequence: CAIRRDSAGETQYF. The CDR3 DNA follows: TGTGCCATCAGGAGAGACAGTGCCGGGGAGACCCAGTACTTC.

The CDR3 is CASSYSGRYTDTQYF. The CDR3, as DNA: TGTGCCAGCAGTTATAGCGGGAGGTACACAGATACGCAGTATTTT. The chain joins TRBV6-5 to TRBJ2-3; 10 bases align to TRBD2. Per germline, CDR1 MNHEY and CDR2 SVGAGI. J lost 2 bases, V lost 3 bases, and 2 bases had no gene match. The CDR3 contains 15 residues.

This clonotype has only a few counts. This sequence joins TRBV20-1 and TRBJ2-7, with 10 bases fitting TRBD2. Germline CDR1 reads DFQATT; CDR2 reads SNEGSKA (reference sequence). With 3 bases clipped from V and 0 bases from J, the junction kept 5 bases outside the gene matches. This CDR3 is built from 15 residues. CDR3: CSASLAGDLSYEQYF. CDR3 DNA: TGCAGTGCTAGCCTAGCGGGAGATCTCTCCTACGAGCAGTACTTC.

The chain employs TRBV30 and TRBJ2-1; 8 nucleotides match TRBD1. Germline lookup yields CDR1 GTSNPN and CDR2 SVGIG (reference sequence). The CDR3 loop spans 15 amino acids. The J segment lost 5 bases and the V segment lost 2 bases, leaving 8 bases of the junction unmatched. This chain's CDR3 is CAWSPTGVRNNEQFF. The CDR3 coding sequence is TGTGCCTGGAGTCCGACAGGGGTTCGAAACAATGAGCAGTTCTTC. Full variable domain (remainder filled in from reference TRBV30 and TRBJ2-1): SQTIHQWPATLVQPVGSPLSLECTVEGTSNPNLYWYRQAAGRGLQLLFYSVGIGQISSEVPQNLSASRPQDRQFILSSKKLLLSDSGFYLCAWSPTGVRNNEQFFGPGTRLTVL.

This clonotype came up a few times. This chain uses TRBV12-3 or TRBV12-4 with TRBJ2-6; D tentatively fits TRBD1 or TRBD2 (5 bases each). Trimming took 3 bases from V and 2 from J, leaving 8 bases between them. The CDR3 covers 15 residues. This chain's CDR3 is CASSFEGPGANVLTF. CDR3 in DNA: TGTGCCAGCAGTTTCGAGGGGCCTGGGGCCAACGTCCTGACTTTC.

This clonotype was recorded at least ten times. This chain uses TRBV12-3 or TRBV12-4 with TRBJ1-5, with D perhaps matching TRBD1 (5 bases). V was shortened by 6 bases and J by 8 bases, with 17 bases between the two germline ends. The CDR3 contains 14 residues. The CDR3, as DNA: TGTGCCAGCAGCCCCACCCGGGACTCGGAGCCCCAGCATTTT. Residues: CASSPTRDSEPQHF.

The genes are TRBV5-1 and TRBJ2-7; D not certain. This CDR3 is 15 amino acids long. Germline V gives CDR1 SGHRS, CDR2 YFSETQ. The germline V and J ends were trimmed by 3 bases and 1 base, with 14 bases remaining between them. The CDR3 spells CASSSWGASSYEQYF. CDR3 DNA: TGCGCCAGCAGCTCCTGGGGTGCCAGTTCCTACGAGCAGTACTTC. Complete variable domain (other parts from reference TRBV5-1 and TRBJ2-7): KAGVTQTPRYLIKTRGQQVTLSCSPISGHRSVSWYQQTPGQGLQFLFEYFSETQRNKGNFPGRFSGRQFSNSRSEMNVSTLELGDSALYLCASSSWGASSYEQYFGPGTRLTVT.

The rearrangement uses TRBV19 and TRBJ2-1, with D possibly matching TRBD1 (5 bases). The CDR3 covers 13 residues. Germline loops: CDR1 LNHDA, CDR2 SQIVND (reference sequence). With 2 bases removed from V and 7 bases from J, the gap between germline ends came to 9 bases. The CDR3 loop reads CASSIWSGNEQFF. CDR3 DNA: TGTGCCAGTAGTATATGGTCAGGGAATGAGCAGTTCTTC.

The chain carries TRBV20-1 and TRBJ1-2; tentative D call: TRBD1 (6 bases). The CDR3 spans 14 residues. The ends were cut back, 5 bases at V and 10 bases at J, with 23 bases in the middle. Germline V lookup: CDR1 DFQATT, CDR2 SNEGSKA (reference sequence). The CDR3 loop is CSAADRSFIRDYTF. In DNA, the CDR3 is TGCAGTGCTGCCGACAGGTCCTTCATTCGGGACTACACCTTC.